The T cell receptor beta chain under discussion was sequenced for a study of cytomegalovirus exposure and HLA in healthy donors. The V segment lost 6 bases and the J segment 8 bases; nucleotides outside the gene matches: 13. Germline-derived CDR1 and CDR2 are SNHLY and FYNNEI. The CDR3 is 16 residues long. A remark on this clone: What it binds is not known.

General study results and limits: A previous analysis found most TCR beta V segments productive roughly 87% or roughly 30% of the time. Rare sequences made up most TCRs, while some public TCRs were found in many donors. Reports credit the classifier with highly specific, highly sensitive diagnosis of cytomegalovirus status.

PCR primers comprised 60 Vbeta and 13 Jbeta primers. TCRdb keeps only in-frame clones here, not all; method: immunoSEQ multiplex PCR. The table has about 160,000 clones, approximately 72% seen once; the top ten hold around 2.6%. Material: PBMCs. The source of this sequence is a female donor in good health and CMV-seronegative. The chain has TRBV2 and TRBJ2-1; TRBD1 agrees at 10 bases. CDR3 nucleotide sequence: TGTGCCAGCAGCCTATCCCCCCGACAGGGGGCCCATGAGCAGTTCTTC. Protein: CASSLSPRQGAHEQFF.